Listed below are T cell receptor beta chains from one sample, sequenced in a study of cytomegalovirus exposure and HLA in healthy donors. Libraries were prepared by immunoSEQ multiplex PCR; TCRdb keeps only in-frame clonotypes and omits some of them. The sample carries over 150,000 clones, 70% to 80% recorded once. Sequencing was performed on PBMCs. The receptors derive from a woman aged 35 to 49 in good health and CMV-seronegative. CDR3s include the opening cysteine and the closing phenylalanine or tryptophan.

V: TRBV4-2
CDR3: CASSQGRASSGNTIYF

V: TRBV10-3
CDR3: CAISETGETQYF

V: TRBV5-6
CDR3: CASSLVGARPQHF

V: TRBV2
CDR3: CASSRDRAYEQYF

V: TRBV30
CDR3: CAWSSGPGQGAYGYTF

V: TRBV7-9
CDR3: CASSSRTSGSSRQYF

V: TRBV2
CDR3: CASMQHPGTGRYNEQFF

V: TRBV7-9
CDR3: CASRPQGSSPLHF

V: TRBV30
CDR3: CAWSVGRRSSYNEQFF

V: TRBV4-1
CDR3: CASSRAGTSGRVNRSNEQFF

V: TRBV5-4
CDR3: CASSLSRGSTEAFF

V: TRBV28
CDR3: CASRRQGADEQYF

V: TRBV10-3
CDR3: CAIEREKNTEAFF

V: TRBV7-7
CDR3: CASSQTGGRGETQYF

V: TRBV7-2
CDR3: CASSLAGTSGFDTQYF

V: TRBV5-6
CDR3: CASSPQGMDTQYF

V: TRBV19
CDR3: CATSRQGANEQYF

V: TRBV4-1
CDR3: CASSQDGAGGPTDTQYF

V: TRBV2
CDR3: CASIRAEREQYF

V: TRBV30
CDR3: CAFGGVSEQYF

V: TRBV2
CDR3: CASSRDRWDEQYF

V: TRBV30
CDR3: CAWSVRQGANSPLHF

V: TRBV19
CDR3: CASRRRSGYTEAFF

V: TRBV6-5
CDR3: CASSYAGALGDTQYF

V: TRBV11-3
CDR3: CASSPDRGRADTQYF

V: TRBV10-3
CDR3: CAISGSANTGELFF

V: TRBV7-7
CDR3: CASSSGTGERETQYF

V: TRBV6-6
CDR3: CASSYRGSYNEQFF

V: TRBV30
CDR3: CATGKGSLPYEQYF

V: TRBV6-5
CDR3: CASSYSRLVETQYF

V: TRBV28
CDR3: CASSLLLGGQGAPYEQYF

V: TRBV5-1
CDR3: CASSLGASGGAGETQYF

V: TRBV21-1
CDR3: CASPLQREGPHAGSYEQYF

V: TRBV12-5
CDR3: CASGLVGGSNYGYTF

V: TRBV30
CDR3: CAWSAGMNTEAFF

V: TRBV7-8
CDR3: CASSLGDRGGKLFF